This T cell receptor beta chain was sequenced in a study of T cells in Graves' hyperthyroidism and ophthalmopathy. The CDR3 has 16 residues. Germline CDR1 and CDR2: SGHVS and FQNEAQ. Trimming left V 2 bases short and J 0 bases short, with 11 bases between. This clonotype was recorded many times. The antigen remains undetermined. The TCR beta CDR3 regions underwent amplification using RNA transcripts as the source. Carried out on the TCR CDR3, a first-round RT-PCR used the HTBI primer set. TCRdb re-analysed the multiplex PCR reads in MiXCR, keeping a single row per CDR3 protein. The sample lists about 640,000 distinct CDR3 sequences, 20% seen once, with 30% to 40% in the top ten. Study-wide results and caveats: Expanded thyroid clonotypes (above 0.001) were mostly also found in blood. The model foresaw ophthalmopathy a median 6.5 months prior to onset.

The chain joins TRBV7-8 to TRBJ2-1; D possibly matches TRBD1 or TRBD2 (5 bases each). The receptor's source is a young man with Graves' ophthalmopathy. Sequenced input: blood. DNA for the CDR3: TGTGCCAGCAGCTTACGGGACGACAGCTCCTACAATGAGCAGTTCTTC. Protein sequence: CASSLRDDSSYNEQFF.